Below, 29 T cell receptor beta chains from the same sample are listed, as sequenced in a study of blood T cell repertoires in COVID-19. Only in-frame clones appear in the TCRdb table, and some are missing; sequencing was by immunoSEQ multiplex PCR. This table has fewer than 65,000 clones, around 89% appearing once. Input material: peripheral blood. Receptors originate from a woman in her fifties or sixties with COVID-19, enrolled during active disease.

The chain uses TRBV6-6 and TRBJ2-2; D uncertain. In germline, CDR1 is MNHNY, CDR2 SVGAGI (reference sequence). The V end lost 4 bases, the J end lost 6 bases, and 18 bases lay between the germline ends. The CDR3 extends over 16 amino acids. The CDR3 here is CASSSPRGPAAGELFF. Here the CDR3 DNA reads TGTGCCAGCAGTTCTCCGAGAGGCCCGGCTGCCGGGGAGCTGTTTTTT.

The CDR3 DNA reads TGTGCCAGCAGCCCCGGGACAGTGAATGAAAAACTGTTTTTT. It translates to CASSPGTVNEKLFF. This chain links TRBV7-9 with TRBJ1-4; 7 bases are shared with TRBD1. CDR1 is SEHNR and CDR2 is FQNEAQ in the germline V gene (reference sequence). Trimming took 5 bases from V and 5 from J; bases not matched to a gene: 5. The CDR3 covers 14 residues.

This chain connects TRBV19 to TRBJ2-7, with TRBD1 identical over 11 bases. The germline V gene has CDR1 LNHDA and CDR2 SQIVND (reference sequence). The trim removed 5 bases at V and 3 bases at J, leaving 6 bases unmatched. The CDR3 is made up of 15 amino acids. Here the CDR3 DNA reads TGTGCCAGTAGTGTCACCGGGACAGGGGGCTACGAGCAGTACTTC. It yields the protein CASSVTGTGGYEQYF.

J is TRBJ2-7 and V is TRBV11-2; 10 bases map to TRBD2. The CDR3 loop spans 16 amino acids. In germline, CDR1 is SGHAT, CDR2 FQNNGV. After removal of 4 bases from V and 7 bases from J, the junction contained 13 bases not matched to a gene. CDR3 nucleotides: TGTGCCAGCAGCTACCTAGGGCTAGCGGGAGTTCGGGAGCAGTACTTC. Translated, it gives CASSYLGLAGVREQYF.

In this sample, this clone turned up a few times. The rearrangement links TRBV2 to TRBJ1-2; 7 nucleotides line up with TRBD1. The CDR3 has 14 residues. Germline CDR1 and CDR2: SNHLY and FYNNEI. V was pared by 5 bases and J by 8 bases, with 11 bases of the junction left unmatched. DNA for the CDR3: TGTGCCAGCAGTCGACAGGGAGGAACGGGCGGCTACACCTTC. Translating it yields CASSRQGGTGGYTF.

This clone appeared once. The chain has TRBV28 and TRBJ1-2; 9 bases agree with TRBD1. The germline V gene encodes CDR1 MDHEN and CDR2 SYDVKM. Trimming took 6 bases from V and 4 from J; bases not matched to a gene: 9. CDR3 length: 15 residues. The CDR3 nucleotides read TGTGCCAGCAGCCCCTTAGGACAGGGGAGCTATGGCTACACCTTC. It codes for CASSPLGQGSYGYTF.

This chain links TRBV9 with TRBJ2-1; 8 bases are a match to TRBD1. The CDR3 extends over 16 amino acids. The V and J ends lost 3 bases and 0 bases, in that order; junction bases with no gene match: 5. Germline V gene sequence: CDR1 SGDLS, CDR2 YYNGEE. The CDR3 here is CASSGRQGSSYNEQFF. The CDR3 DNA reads TGTGCCAGCAGCGGAAGACAGGGGAGCTCCTACAATGAGCAGTTCTTC.

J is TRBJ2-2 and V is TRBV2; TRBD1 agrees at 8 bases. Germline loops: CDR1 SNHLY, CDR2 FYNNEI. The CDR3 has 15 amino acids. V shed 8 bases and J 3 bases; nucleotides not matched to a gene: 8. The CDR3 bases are TGTGCCAGCCTCCCCGGGACAGGTCACACCGGGGAGCTGTTTTTT. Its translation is CASLPGTGHTGELFF.

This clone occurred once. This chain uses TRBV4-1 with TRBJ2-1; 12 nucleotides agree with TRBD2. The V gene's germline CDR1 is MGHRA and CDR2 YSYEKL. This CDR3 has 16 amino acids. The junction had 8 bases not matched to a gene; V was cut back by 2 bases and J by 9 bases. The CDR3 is CASSQPRLAGETEQFF. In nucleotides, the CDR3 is TGCGCCAGCAGCCAACCCAGACTAGCGGGAGAAACTGAGCAGTTCTTC.

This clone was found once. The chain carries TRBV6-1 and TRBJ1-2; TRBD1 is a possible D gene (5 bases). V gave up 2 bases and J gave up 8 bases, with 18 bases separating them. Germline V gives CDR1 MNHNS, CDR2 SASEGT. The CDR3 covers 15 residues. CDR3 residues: CASSETPGDPRGYTF. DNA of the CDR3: TGTGCCAGCAGTGAAACCCCGGGGGACCCTAGGGGCTACACCTTC.

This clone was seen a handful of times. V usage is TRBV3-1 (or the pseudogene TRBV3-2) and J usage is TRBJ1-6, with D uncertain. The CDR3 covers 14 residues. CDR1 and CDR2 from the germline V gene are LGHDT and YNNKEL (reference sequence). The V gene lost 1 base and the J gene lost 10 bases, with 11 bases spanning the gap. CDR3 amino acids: CASSQGEGWSPLHF. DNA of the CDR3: TGTGCCAGCAGCCAAGGGGAGGGTTGGTCACCCCTCCACTTT.

This CDR3 is CAWSVNRGVGNTEAFF. CDR3 bases: TGTGCCTGGAGCGTCAACAGGGGAGTAGGGAACACTGAAGCTTTCTTT. The chain carries TRBV30 and TRBJ1-1; TRBD1 aligns across 7 bases. The CDR3 covers 16 residues. CDR1 and CDR2 from the germline V gene are GTSNPN and SVGIG (reference sequence). V lost 3 bases to trimming and J lost 1 base; unmatched junction nucleotides: 11.

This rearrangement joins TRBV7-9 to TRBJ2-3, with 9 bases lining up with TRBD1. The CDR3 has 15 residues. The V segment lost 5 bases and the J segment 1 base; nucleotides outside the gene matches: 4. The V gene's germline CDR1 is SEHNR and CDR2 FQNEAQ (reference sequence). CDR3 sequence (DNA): TGTGCCAGCAGCCCGACAGGGGGTGGCACAGATACGCAGTATTTT. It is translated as CASSPTGGGTDTQYF.

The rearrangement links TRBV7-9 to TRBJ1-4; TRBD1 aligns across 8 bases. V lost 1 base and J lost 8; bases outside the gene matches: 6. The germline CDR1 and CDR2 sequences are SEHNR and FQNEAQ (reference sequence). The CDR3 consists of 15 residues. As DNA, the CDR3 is TGTGCCAGCAGCTTAGACCAGGGGGCTGGGGAAAAACTGTTTTTT. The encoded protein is CASSLDQGAGEKLFF. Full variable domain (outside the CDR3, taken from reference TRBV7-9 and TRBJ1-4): DTGVSQNPRHKITKRGQNVTFRCDPISEHNRLYWYRQTLGQGPEFLTYFQNEAQLEKSRLLSDRFSAERPKGSFSTLEIQRTEQGDSAMYLCASSLDQGAGEKLFFGSGTQLSVL.

The DNA of the CDR3 is TGTGCCAGCAGCCTACGCCCCCTGAACACTGAAGCTTTCTTT. It codes for CASSLRPLNTEAFF. The chain combines TRBV28 with TRBJ1-1; D not certain. The CDR3 extends over 14 amino acids. V dropped 6 bases and J dropped 0 bases, with 11 bases sitting between them. The germline V gene has CDR1 MDHEN and CDR2 SYDVKM.

CDR3: CASSLDRGRDEKLFF. The CDR3 DNA reads as TGTGCCAGCAGCCTCGACAGGGGGCGGGATGAAAAACTGTTTTTT. The chain combines TRBV7-9 with TRBJ1-4, with 10 nucleotides matching TRBD1. CDR1 and CDR2 (germline): SEHNR, FQNEAQ (reference sequence). V trimming: 5 bases; J trimming: 6 bases; junction bases outside the gene matches: 6. The length of the CDR3 is 15 residues.

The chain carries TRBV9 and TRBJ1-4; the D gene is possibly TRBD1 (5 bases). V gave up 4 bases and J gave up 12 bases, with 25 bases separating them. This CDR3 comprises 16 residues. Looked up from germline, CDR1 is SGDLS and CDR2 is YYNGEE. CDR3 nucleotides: TGTGCCAGCAGCCCTCGCTTGGGACTTTATGCGGGAGAACTGTTTTTT. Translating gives CASSPRLGLYAGELFF.

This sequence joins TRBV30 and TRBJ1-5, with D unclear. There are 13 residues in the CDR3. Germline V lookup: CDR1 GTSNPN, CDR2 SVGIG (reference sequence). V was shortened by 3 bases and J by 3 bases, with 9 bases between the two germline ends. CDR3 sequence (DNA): TGTGCCTGGAGGGCCCGATCCAATCAGCCCCAGCATTTT. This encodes CAWRARSNQPQHF. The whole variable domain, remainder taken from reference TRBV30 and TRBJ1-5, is SQTIHQWPATLVQPVGSPLSLECTVEGTSNPNLYWYRQAAGRGLQLLFYSVGIGQISSEVPQNLSASRPQDRQFILSSKKLLLSDSGFYLCAWRARSNQPQHFGDGTRLSIL.

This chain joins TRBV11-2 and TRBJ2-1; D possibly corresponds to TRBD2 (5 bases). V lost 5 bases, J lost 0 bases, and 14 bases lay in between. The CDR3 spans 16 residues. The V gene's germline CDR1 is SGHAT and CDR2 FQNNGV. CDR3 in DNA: TGTGCCAGCAGCGAGCGAGGGATAAGCTCCTACAATGAGCAGTTCTTC. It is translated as CASSERGISSYNEQFF.

The CDR3 sequence is CASSGQGAREKLFF. CDR3 DNA sequence: TGTGCCAGCAGTGGACAGGGGGCGCGTGAAAAACTGTTTTTT. The V and J genes are TRBV2 and TRBJ1-4, with TRBD1 matching 10 bases. After removal of 4 bases from V and 7 bases from J, the junction contained 3 bases not matched to a gene. The CDR3 has 14 residues. The germline V gene encodes CDR1 SNHLY and CDR2 FYNNEI.

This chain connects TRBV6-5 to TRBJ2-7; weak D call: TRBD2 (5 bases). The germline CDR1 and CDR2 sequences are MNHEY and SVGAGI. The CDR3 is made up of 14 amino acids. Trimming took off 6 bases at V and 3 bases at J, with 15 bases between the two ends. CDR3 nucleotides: TGTGCCAGCAGGCCCACTAGGACGCACTACGAGCAGTACTTC. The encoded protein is CASRPTRTHYEQYF.

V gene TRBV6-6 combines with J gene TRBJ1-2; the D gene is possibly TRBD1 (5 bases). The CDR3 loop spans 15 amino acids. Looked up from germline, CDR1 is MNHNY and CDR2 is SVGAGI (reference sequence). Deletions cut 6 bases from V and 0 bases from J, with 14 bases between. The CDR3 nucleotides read TGTGCCAGCAGCCAGTACAGGAGATCTAACTATGGCTACACCTTC. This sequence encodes CASSQYRRSNYGYTF.

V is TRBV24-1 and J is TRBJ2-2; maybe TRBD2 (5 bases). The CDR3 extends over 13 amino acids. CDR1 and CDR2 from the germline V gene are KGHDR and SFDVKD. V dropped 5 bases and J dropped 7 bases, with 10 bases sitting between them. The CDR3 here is CATSATRIGELFF. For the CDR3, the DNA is TGTGCCACCAGTGCCACTAGAATCGGGGAGCTGTTTTTT.

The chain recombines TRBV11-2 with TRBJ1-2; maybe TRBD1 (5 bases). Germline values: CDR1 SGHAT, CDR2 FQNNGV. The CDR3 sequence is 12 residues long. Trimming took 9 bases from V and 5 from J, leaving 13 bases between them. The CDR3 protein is CASGEGFYGYTF. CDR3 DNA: TGTGCCAGTGGGGAGGGGTTTTATGGCTACACCTTC.

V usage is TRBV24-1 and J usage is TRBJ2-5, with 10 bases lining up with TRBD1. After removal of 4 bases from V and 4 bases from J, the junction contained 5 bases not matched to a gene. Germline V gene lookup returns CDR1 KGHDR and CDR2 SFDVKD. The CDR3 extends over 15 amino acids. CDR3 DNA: TGTGCCACCAGTGACCCGGGACAGGGGCCAGAGACCCAGTACTTC. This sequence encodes CATSDPGQGPETQYF.

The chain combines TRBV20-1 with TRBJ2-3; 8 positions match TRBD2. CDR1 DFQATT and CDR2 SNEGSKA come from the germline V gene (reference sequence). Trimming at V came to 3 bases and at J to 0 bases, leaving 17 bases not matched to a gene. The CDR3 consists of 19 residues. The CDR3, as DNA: TGCAGTGCTAGTAGGCTAGCGGGTTACTCAGGGGTTAGCACAGATACGCAGTATTTT. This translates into CSASRLAGYSGVSTDTQYF.

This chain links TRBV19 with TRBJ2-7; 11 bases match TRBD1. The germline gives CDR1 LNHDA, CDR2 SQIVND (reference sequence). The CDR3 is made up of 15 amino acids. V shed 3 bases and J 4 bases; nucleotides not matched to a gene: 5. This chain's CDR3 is CASSITGTGGYEQYF. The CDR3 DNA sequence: TGTGCCAGTAGTATTACCGGGACAGGGGGGTACGAGCAGTACTTC. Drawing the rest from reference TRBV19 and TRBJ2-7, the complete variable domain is DGGITQSPKYLFRKEGQNVTLSCEQNLNHDAMYWYRQDPGQGLRLIYYSQIVNDFQKGDIAEGYSVSREKKESFPLTVTSAQKNPTAFYLCASSITGTGGYEQYFGPGTRLTVT.

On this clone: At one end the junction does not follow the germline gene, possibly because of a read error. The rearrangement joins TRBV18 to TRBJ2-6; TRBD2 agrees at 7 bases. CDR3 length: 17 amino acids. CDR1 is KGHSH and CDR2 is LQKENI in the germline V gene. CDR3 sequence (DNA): TGTGCCAGCTCTCCACCGGGGGGAATGGCTGGGGCCAACGTCCTGACTTTC. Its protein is CASSPPGGMAGANVLTF.

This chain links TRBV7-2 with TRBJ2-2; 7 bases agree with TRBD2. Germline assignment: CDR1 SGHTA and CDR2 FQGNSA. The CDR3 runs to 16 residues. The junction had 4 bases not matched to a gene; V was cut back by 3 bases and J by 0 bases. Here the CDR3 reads CASSLQRDANTGELFF. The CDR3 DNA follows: TGTGCCAGCAGCTTGCAGCGGGACGCGAACACCGGGGAGCTGTTTTTT.